The clone carrying this T cell receptor beta chain was recorded at least ten times. Antigen specificity is unknown. The source of the sample is a study of regulatory T cells in long-lasting Graves disease. General study results and limits: Those with persistent Graves' had less TCR diversity than newly diagnosed patients.

Construction of the TCR beta libraries employed iRepertoire HTBI primers in conjunction with Arm-PCR of CDR3 regions. Per the authors' pipeline: Across samples, 60 to 75 TRBV and some 13 TRBJ segments were found. TCRdb re-called the multiplex PCR reads with MiXCR, one entry per CDR3 protein. The V and J calls were determined by TCRdb, not by the authors. Of around 400,000 distinct CDR3 sequences listed, about 16% are singletons. This sample's time point: newly diagnosed GD, antithyroid drugs for less than 3 months. Extracted RNA from PBMCs served as the source of the TCR library. The clonotype was recovered from a female donor with Graves disease. Source: peripheral blood mononuclear cells (PBMCs), taken at new diagnosis, from a patient treated with antithyroid drugs.

The CDR3 here is CASSRIRDNYGYTF. The CDR3 region has the DNA TGTGCCAGCAGCAGGATCCGGGACAACTATGGCTACACCTTC. The chain has TRBV12-3 or TRBV12-4 and TRBJ1-2; maybe TRBD1 (5 bases). The CDR3 length is 14 residues. V was trimmed by 6 bases and J by 2 bases, leaving 13 bases between them.